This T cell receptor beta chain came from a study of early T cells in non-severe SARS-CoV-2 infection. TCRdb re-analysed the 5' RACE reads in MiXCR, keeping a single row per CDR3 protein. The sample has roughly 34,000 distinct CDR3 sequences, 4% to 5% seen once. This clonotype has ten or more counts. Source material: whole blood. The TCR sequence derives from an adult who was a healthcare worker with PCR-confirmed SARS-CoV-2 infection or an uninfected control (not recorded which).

In DNA form, the CDR3 reads TGCGCCAGCAGCTCCGGCATCTACGAGCAGTACTTC. This translates into CASSSGIYEQYF. The chain combines TRBV5-1 with TRBJ2-7; no reliable D call. Germline V lookup: CDR1 SGHRS, CDR2 YFSETQ. The CDR3 runs to 12 residues. V was pared by 3 bases and J by 3 bases, with 7 bases between.